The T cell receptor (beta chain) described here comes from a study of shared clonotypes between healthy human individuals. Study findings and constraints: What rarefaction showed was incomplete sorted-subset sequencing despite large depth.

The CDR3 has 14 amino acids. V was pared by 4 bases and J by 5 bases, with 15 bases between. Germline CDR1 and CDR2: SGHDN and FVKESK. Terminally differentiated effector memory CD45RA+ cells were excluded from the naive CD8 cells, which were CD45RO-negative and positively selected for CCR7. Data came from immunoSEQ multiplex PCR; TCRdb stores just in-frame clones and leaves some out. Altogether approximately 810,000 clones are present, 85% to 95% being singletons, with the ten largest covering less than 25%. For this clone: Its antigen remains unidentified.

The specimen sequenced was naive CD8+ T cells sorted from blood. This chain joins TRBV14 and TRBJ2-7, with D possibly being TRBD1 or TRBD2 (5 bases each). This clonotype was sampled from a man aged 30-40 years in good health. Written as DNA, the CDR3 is TGTGCCAGCAGCCCAGAGGGGCAGGTTCACGAGCAGTACTTC. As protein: CASSPEGQVHEQYF.